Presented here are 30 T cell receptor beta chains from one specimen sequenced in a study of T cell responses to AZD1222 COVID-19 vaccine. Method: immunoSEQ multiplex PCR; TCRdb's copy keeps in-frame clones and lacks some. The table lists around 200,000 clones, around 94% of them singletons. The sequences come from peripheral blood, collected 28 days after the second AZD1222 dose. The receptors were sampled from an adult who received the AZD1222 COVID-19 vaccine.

CDR3 in amino acids: CASSYSRGHGYTF. DNA of the CDR3: TGTGCCAGCAGTTATAGCAGGGGGCATGGCTACACCTTC. The chain has TRBV6-5 and TRBJ1-2; 8 bases agree with TRBD1. Germline V gene sequence: CDR1 MNHEY, CDR2 SVGAGI. The V gene end was trimmed by 3 bases and the J gene end by 6 bases; junction bases not matched to a gene: 3. The CDR3 sequence is 13 residues long.

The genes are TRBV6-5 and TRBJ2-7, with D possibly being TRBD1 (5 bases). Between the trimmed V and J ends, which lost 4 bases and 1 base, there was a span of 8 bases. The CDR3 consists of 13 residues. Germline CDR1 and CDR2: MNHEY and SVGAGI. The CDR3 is CASSSRASYEQYF. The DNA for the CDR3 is TGTGCCAGCAGTTCCAGGGCATCCTACGAGCAGTACTTC.

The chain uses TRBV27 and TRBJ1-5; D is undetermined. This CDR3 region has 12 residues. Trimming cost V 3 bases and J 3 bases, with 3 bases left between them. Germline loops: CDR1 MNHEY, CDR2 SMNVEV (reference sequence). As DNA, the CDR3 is TGTGCCAGCAGTTTCCACAATCAGCCCCAGCATTTT. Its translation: CASSFHNQPQHF.

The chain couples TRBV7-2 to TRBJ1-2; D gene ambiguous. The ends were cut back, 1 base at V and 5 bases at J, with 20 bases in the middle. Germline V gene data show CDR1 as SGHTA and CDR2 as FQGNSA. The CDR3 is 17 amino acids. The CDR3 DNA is TGTGCCAGCAGCTTAGAAGCTGTGAGAGGCCGGTGGTATGGCTACACCTTC. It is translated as CASSLEAVRGRWYGYTF.

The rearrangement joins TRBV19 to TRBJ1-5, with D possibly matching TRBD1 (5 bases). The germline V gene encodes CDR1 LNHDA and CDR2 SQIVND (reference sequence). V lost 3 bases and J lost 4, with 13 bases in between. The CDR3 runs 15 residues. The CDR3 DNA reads TGTGCCAGTAGTATGGCGGGGGTTAGTAATCAGCCCCAGCATTTT. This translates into CASSMAGVSNQPQHF.

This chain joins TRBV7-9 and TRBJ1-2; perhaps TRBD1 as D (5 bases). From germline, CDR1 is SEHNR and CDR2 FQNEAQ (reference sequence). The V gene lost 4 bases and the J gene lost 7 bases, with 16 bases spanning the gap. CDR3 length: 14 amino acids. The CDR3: CASSSRGALSGYTF. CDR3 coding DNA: TGTGCCAGCAGCTCCCGCGGGGCGCTATCTGGCTACACCTTC.

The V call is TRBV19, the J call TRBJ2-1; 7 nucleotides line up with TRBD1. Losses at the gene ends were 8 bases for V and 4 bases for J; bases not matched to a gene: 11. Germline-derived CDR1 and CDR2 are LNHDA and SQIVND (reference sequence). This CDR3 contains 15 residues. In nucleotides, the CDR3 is TGTGCCAGTGACATAGGGGGCTCGGGGTACAATGAGCAGTTCTTC. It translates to CASDIGGSGYNEQFF.

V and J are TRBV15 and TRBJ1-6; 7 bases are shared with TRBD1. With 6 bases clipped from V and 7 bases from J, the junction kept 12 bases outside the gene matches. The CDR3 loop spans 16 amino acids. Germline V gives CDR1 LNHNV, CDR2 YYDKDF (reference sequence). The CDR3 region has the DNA TGTGCCACCAGTCAGGGGGTACAGTCCCAGAATTCACCCCTCCACTTT. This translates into CATSQGVQSQNSPLHF.

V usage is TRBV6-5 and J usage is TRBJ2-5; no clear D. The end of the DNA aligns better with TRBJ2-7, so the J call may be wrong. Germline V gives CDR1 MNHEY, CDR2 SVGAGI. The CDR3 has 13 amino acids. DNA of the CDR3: TGTGCCAGCCGAACACAACGCTCCTACGAGCAGTACTTC. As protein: CASRTQRSYEQYF.

The CDR3 spells CASSLELGEVDEAFF. In DNA form, the CDR3 reads TGCGCCAGCAGCTTGGAACTCGGAGAAGTTGATGAAGCTTTCTTT. The rearrangement links TRBV5-1 to TRBJ1-1; D is ambiguous. V shed 0 bases and J shed 7 bases, with 16 bases lying between them. The CDR3 length is 15 residues. CDR1 and CDR2 (germline): SGHRS, YFSETQ.

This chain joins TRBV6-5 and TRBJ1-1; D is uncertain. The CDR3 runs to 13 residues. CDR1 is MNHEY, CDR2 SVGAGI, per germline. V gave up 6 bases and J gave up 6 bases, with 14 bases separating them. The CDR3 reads CASSSGRSSEAFF. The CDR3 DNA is TGTGCCAGCAGCTCCGGACGGTCCTCTGAAGCTTTCTTT.

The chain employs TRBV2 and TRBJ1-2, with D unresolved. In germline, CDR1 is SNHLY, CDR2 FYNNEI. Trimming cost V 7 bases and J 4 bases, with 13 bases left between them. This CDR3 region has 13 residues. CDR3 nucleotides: TGTGCCAGCACCAGGACGGCCCTCTATGGCTACACCTTC. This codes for CASTRTALYGYTF.

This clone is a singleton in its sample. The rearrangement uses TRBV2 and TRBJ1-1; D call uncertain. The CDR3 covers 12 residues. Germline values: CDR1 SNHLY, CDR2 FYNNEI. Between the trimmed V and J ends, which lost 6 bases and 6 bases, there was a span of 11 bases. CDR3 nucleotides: TGTGCCAGCAGCCATCGGGTCGCTGAAGCTTTCTTT. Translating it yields CASSHRVAEAFF.

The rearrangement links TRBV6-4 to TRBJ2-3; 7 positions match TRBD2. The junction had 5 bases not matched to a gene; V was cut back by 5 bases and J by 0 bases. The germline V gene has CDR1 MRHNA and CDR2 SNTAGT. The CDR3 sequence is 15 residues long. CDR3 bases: TGTGCCAGCAGTAGGGGTAGCGGGAGCACAGATACGCAGTATTTT. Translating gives CASSRGSGSTDTQYF.

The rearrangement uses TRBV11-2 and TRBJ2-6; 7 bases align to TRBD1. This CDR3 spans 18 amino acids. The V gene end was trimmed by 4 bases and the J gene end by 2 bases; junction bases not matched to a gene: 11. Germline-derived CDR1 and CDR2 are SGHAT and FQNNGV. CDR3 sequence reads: CASSSLTGLGTGANVLTF. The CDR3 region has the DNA TGTGCCAGCAGCTCCTTGACAGGGTTAGGAACTGGGGCCAACGTCCTGACTTTC.

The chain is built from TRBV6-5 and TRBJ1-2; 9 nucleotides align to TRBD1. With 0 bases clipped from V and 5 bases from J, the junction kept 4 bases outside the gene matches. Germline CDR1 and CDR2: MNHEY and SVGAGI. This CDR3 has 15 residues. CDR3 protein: CASSYSRTGVYGYTF. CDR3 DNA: TGTGCCAGCAGTTACTCTAGGACAGGGGTGTATGGCTACACCTTC.

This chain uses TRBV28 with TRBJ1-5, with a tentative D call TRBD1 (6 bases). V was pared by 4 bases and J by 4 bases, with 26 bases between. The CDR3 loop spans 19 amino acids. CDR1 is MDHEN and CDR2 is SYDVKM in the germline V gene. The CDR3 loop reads CASSSLATGGMGANQPQHF. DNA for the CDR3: TGTGCCAGCAGTTCGCTGGCGACGGGGGGCATGGGGGCAAATCAGCCCCAGCATTTT. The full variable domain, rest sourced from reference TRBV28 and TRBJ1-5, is DVKVTQSSRYLVKRTGEKVFLECVQDMDHENMFWYRQDPGLGLRLIYFSYDVKMKEKGDIPEGYSVSREKKERFSLILESASTNQTSMYLCASSSLATGGMGANQPQHFGDGTRLSIL.

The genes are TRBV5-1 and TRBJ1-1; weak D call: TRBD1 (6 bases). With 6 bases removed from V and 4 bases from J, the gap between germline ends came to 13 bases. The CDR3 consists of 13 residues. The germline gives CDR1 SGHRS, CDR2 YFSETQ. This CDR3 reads CASTGGGGTEAFF. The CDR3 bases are TGCGCCAGCACCGGCGGGGGCGGCACTGAAGCTTTCTTT.

The CDR3 loop is CASSTSRGGAYNEQFF. The CDR3 region has the DNA TGTGCCAGCAGCACTAGTCGGGGGGGCGCCTACAATGAGCAGTTCTTC. The genes are TRBV11-3 and TRBJ2-1; TRBD2 matches at 8 bases. V was pared by 5 bases and J by 2 bases, with 8 bases of the junction left unmatched. The CDR3 is made up of 16 amino acids. Germline V gene data show CDR1 as SGHNT and CDR2 as YENEEA.

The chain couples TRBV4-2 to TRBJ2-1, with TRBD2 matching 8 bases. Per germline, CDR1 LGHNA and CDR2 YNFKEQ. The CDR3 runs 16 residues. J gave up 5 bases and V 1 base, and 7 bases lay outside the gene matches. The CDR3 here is CASSQGTGGNNNEQFF. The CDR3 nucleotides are TGTGCCAGCAGCCAAGGGACGGGAGGGAATAACAATGAGCAGTTCTTC.

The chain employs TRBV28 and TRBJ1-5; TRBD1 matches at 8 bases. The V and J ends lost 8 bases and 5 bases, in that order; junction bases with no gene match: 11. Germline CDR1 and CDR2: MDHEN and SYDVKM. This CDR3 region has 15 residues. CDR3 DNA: TGTGCCAGCCGCCTGGGGGACAGGCCTCATCAGCCCCAGCATTTT. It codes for CASRLGDRPHQPQHF.

CDR3 region: CASSHPGGTEKLFF. CDR3 nucleotide sequence: TGTGCCAGCAGTCACCCAGGTGGGACTGAAAAACTGTTTTTT. This chain links TRBV6-6 with TRBJ1-4; possibly TRBD1 for D (5 bases). The CDR3 extends over 14 amino acids. CDR1 is MNHNY and CDR2 is SVGAGI in the germline V gene (reference sequence). Trimming shortened V by 5 bases and J by 7 bases, and 14 bases separated the two germline ends.

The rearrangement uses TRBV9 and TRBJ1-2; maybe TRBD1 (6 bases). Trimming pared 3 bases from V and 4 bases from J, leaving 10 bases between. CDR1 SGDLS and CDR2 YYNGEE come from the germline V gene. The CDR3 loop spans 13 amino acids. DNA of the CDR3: TGTGCCAGCAGCGCCACAGGGATCTATGGCTACACCTTC. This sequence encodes CASSATGIYGYTF.

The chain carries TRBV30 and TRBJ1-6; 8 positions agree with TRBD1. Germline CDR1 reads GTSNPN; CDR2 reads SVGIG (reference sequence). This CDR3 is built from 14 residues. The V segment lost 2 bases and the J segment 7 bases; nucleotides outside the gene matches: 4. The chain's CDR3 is CAWSRGQGNSPLHF. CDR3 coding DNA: TGTGCCTGGAGTAGAGGACAGGGAAATTCACCCCTCCACTTT.

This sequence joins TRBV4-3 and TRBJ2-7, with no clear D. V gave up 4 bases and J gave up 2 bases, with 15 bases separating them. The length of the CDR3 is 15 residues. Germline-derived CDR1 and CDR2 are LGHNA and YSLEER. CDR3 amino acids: CASSPPPGQPYEQYF. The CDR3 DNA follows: TGCGCCAGCAGCCCCCCCCCTGGCCAGCCCTACGAGCAGTACTTC.

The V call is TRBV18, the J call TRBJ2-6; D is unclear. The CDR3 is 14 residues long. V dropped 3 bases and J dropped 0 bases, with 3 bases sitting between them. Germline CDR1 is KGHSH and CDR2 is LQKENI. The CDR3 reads CASSPGSGANVLTF. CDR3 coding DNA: TGTGCCAGCTCACCGGGCTCTGGGGCCAACGTCCTGACTTTC. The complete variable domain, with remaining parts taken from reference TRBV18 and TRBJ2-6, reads NAGVMQNPRHLVRRRGQEARLRCSPMKGHSHVYWYRQLPEEGLKFMVYLQKENIIDESGMPKERFSAEFPKEGPSILRIQQVVRGDSAAYFCASSPGSGANVLTFGAGSRLTVL.

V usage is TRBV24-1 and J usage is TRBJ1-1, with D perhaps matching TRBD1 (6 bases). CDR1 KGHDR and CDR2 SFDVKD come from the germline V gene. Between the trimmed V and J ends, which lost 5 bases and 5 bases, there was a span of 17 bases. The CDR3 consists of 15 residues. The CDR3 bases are TGTGCCACCAGTGTCATAGGGGGGGACACAACTGAAGCTTTCTTT. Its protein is CATSVIGGDTTEAFF.

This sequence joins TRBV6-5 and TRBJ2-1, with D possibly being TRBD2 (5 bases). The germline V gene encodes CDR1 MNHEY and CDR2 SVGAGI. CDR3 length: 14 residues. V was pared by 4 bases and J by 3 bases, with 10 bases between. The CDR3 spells CASSSGFVYNEQFF. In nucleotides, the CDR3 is TGTGCCAGCAGTTCGGGGTTCGTCTACAATGAGCAGTTCTTC.

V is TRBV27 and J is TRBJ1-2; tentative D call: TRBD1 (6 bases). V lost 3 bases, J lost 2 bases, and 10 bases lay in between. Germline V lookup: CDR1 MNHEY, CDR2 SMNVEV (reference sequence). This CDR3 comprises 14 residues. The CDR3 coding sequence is TGTGCCAGCAGTTTGAGACAGGAGAACTATGGCTACACCTTC. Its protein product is CASSLRQENYGYTF.

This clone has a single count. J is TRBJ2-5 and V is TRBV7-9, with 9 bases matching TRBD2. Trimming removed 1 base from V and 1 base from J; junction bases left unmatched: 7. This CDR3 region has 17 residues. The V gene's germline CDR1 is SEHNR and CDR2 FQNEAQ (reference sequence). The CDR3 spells CASSLGAELAGQETQYF. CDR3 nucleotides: TGTGCCAGCAGCTTAGGTGCCGAACTAGCGGGCCAAGAGACCCAGTACTTC.